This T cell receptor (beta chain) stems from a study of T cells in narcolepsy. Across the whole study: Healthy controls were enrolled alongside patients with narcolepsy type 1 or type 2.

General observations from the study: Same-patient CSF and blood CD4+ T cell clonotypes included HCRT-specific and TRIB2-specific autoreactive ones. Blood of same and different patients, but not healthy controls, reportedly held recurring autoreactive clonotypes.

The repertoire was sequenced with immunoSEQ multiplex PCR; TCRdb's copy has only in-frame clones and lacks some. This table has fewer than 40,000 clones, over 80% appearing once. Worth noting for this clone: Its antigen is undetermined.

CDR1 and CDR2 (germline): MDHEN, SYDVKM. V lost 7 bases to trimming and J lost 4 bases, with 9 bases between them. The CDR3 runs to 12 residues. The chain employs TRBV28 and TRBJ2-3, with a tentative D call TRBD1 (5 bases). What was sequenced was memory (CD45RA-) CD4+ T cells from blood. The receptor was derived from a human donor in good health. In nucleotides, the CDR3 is TGTGCCAGCACCATCAGGGCAGATACGCAGTATTTT. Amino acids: CASTIRADTQYF.